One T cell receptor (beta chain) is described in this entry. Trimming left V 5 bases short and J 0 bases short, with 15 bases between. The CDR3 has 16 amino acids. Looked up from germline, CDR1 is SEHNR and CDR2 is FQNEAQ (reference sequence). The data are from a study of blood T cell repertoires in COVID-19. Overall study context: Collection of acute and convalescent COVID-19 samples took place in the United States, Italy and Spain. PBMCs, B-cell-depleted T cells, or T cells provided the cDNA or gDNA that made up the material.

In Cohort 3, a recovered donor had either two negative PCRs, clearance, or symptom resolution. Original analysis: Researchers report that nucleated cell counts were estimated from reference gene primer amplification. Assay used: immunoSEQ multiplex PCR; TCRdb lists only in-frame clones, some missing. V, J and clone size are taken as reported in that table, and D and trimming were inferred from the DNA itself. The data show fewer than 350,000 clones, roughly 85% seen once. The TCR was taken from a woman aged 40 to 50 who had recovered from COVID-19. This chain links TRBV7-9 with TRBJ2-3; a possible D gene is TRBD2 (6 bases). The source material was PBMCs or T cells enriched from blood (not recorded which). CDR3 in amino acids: CASSRLSSVSTDTQYF. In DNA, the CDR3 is TGTGCCAGCAGCCGGTTGTCTAGCGTAAGCACAGATACGCAGTATTTT.